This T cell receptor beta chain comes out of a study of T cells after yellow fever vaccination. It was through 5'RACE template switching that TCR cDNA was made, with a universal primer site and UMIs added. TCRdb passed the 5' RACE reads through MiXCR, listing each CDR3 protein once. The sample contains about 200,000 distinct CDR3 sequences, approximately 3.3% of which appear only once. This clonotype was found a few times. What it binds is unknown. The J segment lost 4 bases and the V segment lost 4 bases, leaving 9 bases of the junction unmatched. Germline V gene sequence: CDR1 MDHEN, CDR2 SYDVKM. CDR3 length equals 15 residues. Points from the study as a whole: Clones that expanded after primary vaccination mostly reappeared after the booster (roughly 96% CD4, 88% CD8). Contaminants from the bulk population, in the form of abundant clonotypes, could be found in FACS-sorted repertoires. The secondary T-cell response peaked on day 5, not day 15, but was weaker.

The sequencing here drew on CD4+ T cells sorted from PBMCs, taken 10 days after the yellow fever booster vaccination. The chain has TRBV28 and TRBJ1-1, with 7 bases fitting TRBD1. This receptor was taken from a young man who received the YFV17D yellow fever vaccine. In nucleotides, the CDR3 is TGTGCCAGCAGTTCCCCCAGGGGGGCGCGCACTGAAGCTTTCTTT. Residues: CASSSPRGARTEAFF.